This T cell receptor beta chain was retrieved from a study of T cell repertoires in breast cancer. Study-wide results and limits: Eight TRBV7 primers may have caused mispriming bias toward TRBV7 in shared TCRs. Singleton TCRs were discarded and only part of each tumor was sampled.

Blocking oligonucleotides added to a second nested PCR suppressed unpaired genes. TCRdb re-derived calls from the emulsion pairing reads in MiXCR, one entry per CDR3 protein. The table includes approximately 4,000 distinct CDR3 sequences, around a third detected once. An expanded emulsion RT-PCR with primers for all TCR V genes paired CD8+ T cell chains. The CDR3 loop spans 11 amino acids. V was trimmed by 6 bases and J by 4 bases, leaving 6 bases between them. Germline CDR1 and CDR2: SNHLY and FYNNEI. On this clonotype itself: Its antigen is as yet unknown. A much bigger clone sits one base away, suggesting this may be a read error.

This receptor was identified in a pool of human donors with breast cancer or a healthy control (not recorded which). This rearrangement joins TRBV2 to TRBJ2-5; D not resolved. The sample was CD8+ T cells. CDR3 in amino acids: CASRHTETQYF. CDR3 DNA sequence: TGTGCCAGCAGGCATACAGAGACCCAGTACTTC.